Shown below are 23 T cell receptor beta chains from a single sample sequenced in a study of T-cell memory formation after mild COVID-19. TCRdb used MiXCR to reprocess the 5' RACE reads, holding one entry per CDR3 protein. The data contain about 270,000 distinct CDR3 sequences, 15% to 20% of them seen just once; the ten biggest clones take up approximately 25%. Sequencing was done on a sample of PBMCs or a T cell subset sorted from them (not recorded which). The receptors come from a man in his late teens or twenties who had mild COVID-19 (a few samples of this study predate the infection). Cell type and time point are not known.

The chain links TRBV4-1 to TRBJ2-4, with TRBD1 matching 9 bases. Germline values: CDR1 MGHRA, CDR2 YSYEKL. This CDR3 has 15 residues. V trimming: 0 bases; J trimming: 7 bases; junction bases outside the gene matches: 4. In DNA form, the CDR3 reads TGCGCCAGCAGCCAAGAAACAGGGGGCGCGAACATTCAGTACTTC. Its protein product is CASSQETGGANIQYF.

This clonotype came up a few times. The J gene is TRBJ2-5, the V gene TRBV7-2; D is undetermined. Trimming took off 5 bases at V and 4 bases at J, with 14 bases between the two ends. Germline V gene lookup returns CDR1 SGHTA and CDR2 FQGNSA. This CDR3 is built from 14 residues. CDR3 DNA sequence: TGTGCCAGCAGCCAGCGAGGATCGGGAGAGACCCAGTACTTC. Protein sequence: CASSQRGSGETQYF.

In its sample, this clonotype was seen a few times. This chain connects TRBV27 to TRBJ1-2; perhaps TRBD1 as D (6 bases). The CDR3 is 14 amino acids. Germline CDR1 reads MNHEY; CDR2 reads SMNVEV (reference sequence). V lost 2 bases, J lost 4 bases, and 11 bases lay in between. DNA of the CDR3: TGTGCCAGCAGTTTAGGAGGGGGGATCTATGGCTACACCTTC. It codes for CASSLGGGIYGYTF.

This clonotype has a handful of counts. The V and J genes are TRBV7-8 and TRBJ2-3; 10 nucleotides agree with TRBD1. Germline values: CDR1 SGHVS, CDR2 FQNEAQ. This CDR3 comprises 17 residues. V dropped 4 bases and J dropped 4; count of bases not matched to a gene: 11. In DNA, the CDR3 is TGTGCCAGCAGCTCAGTTATGACAGGGGGCAACGCAGATACGCAGTATTTT. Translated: CASSSVMTGGNADTQYF.

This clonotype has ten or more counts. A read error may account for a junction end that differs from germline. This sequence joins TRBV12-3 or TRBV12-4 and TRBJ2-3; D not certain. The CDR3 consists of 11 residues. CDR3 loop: CASSLADTQYF. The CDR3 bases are TGTGCCAGCAGCTTAGCAGATACGCAGTATTTT.

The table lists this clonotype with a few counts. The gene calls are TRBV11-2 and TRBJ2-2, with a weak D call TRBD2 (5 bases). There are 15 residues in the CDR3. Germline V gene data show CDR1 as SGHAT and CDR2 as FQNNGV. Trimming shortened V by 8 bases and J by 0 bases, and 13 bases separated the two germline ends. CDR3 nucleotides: TGTGCCAGCGGAGCGGCTAAGGCGAACACCGGGGAGCTGTTTTTT. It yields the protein CASGAAKANTGELFF.

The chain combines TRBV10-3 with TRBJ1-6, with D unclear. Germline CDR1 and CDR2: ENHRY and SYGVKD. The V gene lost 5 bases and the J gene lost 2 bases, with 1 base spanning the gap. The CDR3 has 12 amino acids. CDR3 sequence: CAISTYNSPLHF. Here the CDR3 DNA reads TGTGCCATCAGTACCTATAATTCACCCCTCCACTTT.

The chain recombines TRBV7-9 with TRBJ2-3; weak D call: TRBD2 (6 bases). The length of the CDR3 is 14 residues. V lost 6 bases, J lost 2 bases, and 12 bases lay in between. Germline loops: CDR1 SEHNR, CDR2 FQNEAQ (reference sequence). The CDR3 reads CASRSRTNTDTQYF. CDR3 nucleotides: TGTGCCAGCAGAAGCCGGACTAACACAGATACGCAGTATTTT.

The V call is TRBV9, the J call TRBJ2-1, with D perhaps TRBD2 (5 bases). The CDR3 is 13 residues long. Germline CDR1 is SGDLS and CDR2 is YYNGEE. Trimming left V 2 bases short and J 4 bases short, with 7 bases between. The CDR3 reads CASSVGNYNEQFF. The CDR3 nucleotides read TGTGCCAGCAGCGTCGGGAATTACAATGAGCAGTTCTTC.

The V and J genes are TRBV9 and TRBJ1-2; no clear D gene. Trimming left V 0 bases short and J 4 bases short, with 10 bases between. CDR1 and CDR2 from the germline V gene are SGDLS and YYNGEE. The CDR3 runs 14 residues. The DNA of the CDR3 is TGTGCCAGCAGCGTAGATAGCCCTACCTATGGCTACACCTTC. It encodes CASSVDSPTYGYTF. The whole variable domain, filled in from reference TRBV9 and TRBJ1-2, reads DSGVTQTPKHLITATGQRVTLRCSPRSGDLSVYWYQQSLDQGLQFLIQYYNGEERAKGNILERFSAQQFPDLHSELNLSSLELGDSALYFCASSVDSPTYGYTFGSGTRLTVV.

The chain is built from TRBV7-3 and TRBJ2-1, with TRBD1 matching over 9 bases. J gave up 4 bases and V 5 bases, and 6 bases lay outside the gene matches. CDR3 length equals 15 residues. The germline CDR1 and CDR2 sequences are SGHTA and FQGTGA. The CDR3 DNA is TGTGCCAGCAGCCTGATGACAGGGGGGTACAATGAGCAGTTCTTC. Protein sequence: CASSLMTGGYNEQFF.

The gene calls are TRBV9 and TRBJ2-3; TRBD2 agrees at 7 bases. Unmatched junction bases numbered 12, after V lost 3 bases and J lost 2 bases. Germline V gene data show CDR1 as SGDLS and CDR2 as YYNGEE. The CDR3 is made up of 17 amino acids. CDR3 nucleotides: TGTGCCAGCAGCGGGAGGGGCGGGGGAGATCTCACAGATACGCAGTATTTT. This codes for CASSGRGGGDLTDTQYF.

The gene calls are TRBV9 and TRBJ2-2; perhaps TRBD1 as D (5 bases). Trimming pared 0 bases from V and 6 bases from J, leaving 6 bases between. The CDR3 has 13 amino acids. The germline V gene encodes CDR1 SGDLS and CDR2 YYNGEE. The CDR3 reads CASSVGQPGELFF. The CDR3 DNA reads TGTGCCAGCAGCGTAGGACAGCCCGGGGAGCTGTTTTTT.

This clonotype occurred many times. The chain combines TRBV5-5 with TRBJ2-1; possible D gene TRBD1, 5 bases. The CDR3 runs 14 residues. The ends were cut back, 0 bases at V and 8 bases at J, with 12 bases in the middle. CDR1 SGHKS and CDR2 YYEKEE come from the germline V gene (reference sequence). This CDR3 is CASSLAFRVDEQFF. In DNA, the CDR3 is TGTGCCAGCAGCTTGGCCTTCAGGGTGGATGAGCAGTTCTTC.

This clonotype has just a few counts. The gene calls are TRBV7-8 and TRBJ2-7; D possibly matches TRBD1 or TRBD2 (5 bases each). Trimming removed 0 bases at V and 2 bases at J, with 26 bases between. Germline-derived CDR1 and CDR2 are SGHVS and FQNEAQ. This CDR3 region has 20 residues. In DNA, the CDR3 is TGTGCCAGCAGCTTAGCCAGCGTCTACCTGCAGGGTGCGAGGGCCTACGAGCAGTACTTC. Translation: CASSLASVYLQGARAYEQYF.

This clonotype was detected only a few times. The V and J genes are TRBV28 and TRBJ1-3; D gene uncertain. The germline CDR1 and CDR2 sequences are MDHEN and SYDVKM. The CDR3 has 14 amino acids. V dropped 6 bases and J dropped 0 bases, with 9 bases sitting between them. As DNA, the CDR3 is TGTGCCAGCAGCTTAGACCGCTCTGGAAACACCATATATTTT. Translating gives CASSLDRSGNTIYF.

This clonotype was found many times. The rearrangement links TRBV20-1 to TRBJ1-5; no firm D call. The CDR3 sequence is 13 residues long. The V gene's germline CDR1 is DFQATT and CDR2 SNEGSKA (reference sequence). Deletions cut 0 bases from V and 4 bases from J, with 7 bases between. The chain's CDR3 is CSARDSGNQPQHF. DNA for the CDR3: TGCAGTGCTAGAGACAGCGGAAATCAGCCCCAGCATTTT.

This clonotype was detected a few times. The CDR3: CASSRWSSRETQYF. The CDR3, as DNA: TGTGCCAGCAGCCGCTGGTCGAGTCGAGAGACCCAGTACTTC. J is TRBJ2-5 and V is TRBV5-6; D gene ambiguous. The CDR3 length is 14 residues. Germline V lookup: CDR1 SGHDT, CDR2 YYEEEE. The germline V and J ends were trimmed by 4 bases and 4 bases, with 14 bases remaining between them. The variable domain in full, completed from reference TRBV5-6 and TRBJ2-5, reads DAGVTQSPTHLIKTRGQQVTLRCSPKSGHDTVSWYQQALGQGPQFIFQYYEEEERQRGNFPDRFSGHQFPNYSSELNVNALLLGDSALYLCASSRWSSRETQYFGPGTRLLVL.

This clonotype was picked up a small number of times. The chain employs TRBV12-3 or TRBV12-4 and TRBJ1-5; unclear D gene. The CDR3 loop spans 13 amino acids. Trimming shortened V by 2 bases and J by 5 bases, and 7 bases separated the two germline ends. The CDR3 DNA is TGTGCCAGCAGTTTATCAGGTCATCAGCCCCAGCATTTT. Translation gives CASSLSGHQPQHF.

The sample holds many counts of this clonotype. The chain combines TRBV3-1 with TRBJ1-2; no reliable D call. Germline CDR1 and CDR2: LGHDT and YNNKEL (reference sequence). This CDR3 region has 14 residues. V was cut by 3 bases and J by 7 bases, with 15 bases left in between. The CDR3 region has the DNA TGTGCCAGCAGCCATTCCTGGGATGACGTTGGCTACACCTTC. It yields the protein CASSHSWDDVGYTF.

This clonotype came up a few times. CDR3 loop: CASSATLSYEQYV. DNA for the CDR3: TGCGCCAGCAGCGCCACGTTATCCTACGAGCAGTACGTC. The chain employs TRBV4-1 and TRBJ2-7; the D is unclear. Looked up from germline, CDR1 is MGHRA and CDR2 is YSYEKL. The V end was cut by 5 bases, the J end by 1 base, with 9 bases between. This CDR3 spans 13 amino acids.

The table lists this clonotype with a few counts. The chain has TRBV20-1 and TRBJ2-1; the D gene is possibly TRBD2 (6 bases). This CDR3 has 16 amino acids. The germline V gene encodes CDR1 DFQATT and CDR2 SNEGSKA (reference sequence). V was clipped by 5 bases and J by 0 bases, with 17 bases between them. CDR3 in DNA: TGCAGTGCTGACCTGACTGGGGGGAGCTCCTACAATGAGCAGTTCTTC. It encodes CSADLTGGSSYNEQFF.

CDR3 residues: CASTLGGWGNQPQHF. Written as DNA, the CDR3 is TGTGCCAGCACTTTGGGCGGGTGGGGCAATCAGCCCCAGCATTTT. J is TRBJ1-5 and V is TRBV6-1; no firm D call. CDR1 is MNHNS and CDR2 is SASEGT in the germline V gene. The length of the CDR3 is 15 residues. V lost 7 bases to trimming and J lost 2 bases, with 15 bases between them.